One T cell receptor beta chain is described in this entry. Its antigen is unidentified. These data originate in a study of shared clonotypes between healthy human individuals. General study points: A handful of donors had about 5% of their naive CD4 clonotypes in common.

The CDR3 is 9 amino acids. From germline, CDR1 is LGHNA and CDR2 YNFKEQ. Produced via immunoSEQ multiplex PCR; TCRdb's table is partial and in-frame only. Of more than 2 million clones in the sample, about 95% were seen once. The naive CD8 subset, CD45RO-negative cells positively selected for CCR7, excluded terminally differentiated effector memory CD45RA+ cells. This sequence was found in a man aged 18 to 30 in good health. Sequencing input: naive CD8+ T cells sorted from blood. The rearrangement uses TRBV4-2 and TRBJ2-3; unclear D gene. CDR3 amino acids: CPGTDTQYF. The CDR3 DNA reads as TGTCCCGGGACAGATACGCAGTATTTT.